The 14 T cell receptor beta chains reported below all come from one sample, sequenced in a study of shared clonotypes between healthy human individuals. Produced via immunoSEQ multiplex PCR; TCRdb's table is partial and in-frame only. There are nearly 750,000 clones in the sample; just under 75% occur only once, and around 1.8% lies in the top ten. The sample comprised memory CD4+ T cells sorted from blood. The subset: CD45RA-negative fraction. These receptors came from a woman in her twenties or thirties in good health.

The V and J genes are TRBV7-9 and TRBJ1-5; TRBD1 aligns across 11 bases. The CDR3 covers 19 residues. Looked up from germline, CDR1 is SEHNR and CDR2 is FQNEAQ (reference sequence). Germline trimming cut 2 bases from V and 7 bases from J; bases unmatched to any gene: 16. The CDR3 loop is CASSLFALRDRGKEQPQHF. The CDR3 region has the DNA TGTGCCAGCAGCTTATTCGCGCTCAGGGACAGGGGGAAAGAACAGCCCCAGCATTTT.

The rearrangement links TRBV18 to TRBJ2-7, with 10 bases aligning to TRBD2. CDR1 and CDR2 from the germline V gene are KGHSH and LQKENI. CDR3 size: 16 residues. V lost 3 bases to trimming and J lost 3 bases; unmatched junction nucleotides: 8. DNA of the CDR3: TGTGCCAGCTCACCGAACGGGGCTAGCGGGAGCTACGAGCAGTACTTC. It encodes CASSPNGASGSYEQYF.

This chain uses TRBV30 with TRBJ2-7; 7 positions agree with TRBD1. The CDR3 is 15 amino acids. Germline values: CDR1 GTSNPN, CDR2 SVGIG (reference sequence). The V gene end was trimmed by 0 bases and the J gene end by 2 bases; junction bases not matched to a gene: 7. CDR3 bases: TGTGCCTGGAGTGTAGGGGGCAGTTTGGCCTACGAGCAGTACTTC. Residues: CAWSVGGSLAYEQYF.

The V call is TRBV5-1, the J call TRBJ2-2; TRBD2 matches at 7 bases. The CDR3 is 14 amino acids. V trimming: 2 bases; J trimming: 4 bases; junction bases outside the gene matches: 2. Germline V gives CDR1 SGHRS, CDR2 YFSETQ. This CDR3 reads CASSLSSGTGELFF. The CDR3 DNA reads TGCGCCAGCAGCTTATCTAGCGGCACCGGGGAGCTGTTTTTT.

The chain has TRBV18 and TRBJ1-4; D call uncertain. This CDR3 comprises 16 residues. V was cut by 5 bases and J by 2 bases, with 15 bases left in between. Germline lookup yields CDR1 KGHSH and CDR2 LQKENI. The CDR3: CASSRSAALTNEKLFF. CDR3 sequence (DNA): TGTGCCAGCTCAAGGTCGGCGGCCCTGACTAATGAAAAACTGTTTTTT.

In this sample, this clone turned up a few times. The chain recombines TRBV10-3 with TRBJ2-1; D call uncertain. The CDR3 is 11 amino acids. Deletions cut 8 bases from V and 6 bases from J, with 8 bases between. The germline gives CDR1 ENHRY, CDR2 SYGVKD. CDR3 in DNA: TGTGCCATCTCCGCATCCAATGAGCAGTTCTTC. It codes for CAISASNEQFF.

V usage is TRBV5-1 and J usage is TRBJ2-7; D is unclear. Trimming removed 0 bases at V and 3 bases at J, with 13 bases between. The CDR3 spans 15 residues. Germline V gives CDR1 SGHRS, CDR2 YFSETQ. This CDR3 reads CASSLGMGSRYEQYF. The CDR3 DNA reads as TGCGCCAGCAGCTTGGGAATGGGAAGCCGCTACGAGCAGTACTTC.

The CDR3 is CASWRGDGYTF. The CDR3 bases are TGTGCCAGCTGGAGGGGTGATGGCTACACCTTC. The rearrangement joins TRBV28 to TRBJ1-2, with TRBD1 as a possible D gene (5 bases). This CDR3 has 11 residues. Germline V gene data show CDR1 as MDHEN and CDR2 as SYDVKM. The V and J ends lost 8 bases and 6 bases respectively, with 10 bases between them.

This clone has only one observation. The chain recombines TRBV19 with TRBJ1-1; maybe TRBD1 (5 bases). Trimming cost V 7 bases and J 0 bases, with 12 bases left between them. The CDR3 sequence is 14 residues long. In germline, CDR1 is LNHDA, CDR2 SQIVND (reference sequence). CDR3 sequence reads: CASNRFAMNTEAFF. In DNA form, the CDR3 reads TGTGCCAGTAACAGGTTTGCCATGAACACTGAAGCTTTCTTT.

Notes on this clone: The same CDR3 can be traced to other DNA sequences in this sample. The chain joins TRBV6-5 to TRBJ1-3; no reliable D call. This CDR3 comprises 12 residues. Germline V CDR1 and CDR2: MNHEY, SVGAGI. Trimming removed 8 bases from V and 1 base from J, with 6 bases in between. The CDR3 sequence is CASLGSGNTIYF. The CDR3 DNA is TGTGCCAGCCTAGGGTCTGGAAACACCATATATTTT.

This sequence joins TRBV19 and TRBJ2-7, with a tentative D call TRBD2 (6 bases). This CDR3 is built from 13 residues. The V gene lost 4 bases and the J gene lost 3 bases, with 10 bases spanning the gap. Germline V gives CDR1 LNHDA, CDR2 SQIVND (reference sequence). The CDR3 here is CASSTGTYYEQYF. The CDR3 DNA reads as TGTGCCAGTAGTACCGGGACTTACTACGAGCAGTACTTC. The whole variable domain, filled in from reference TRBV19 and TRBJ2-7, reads DGGITQSPKYLFRKEGQNVTLSCEQNLNHDAMYWYRQDPGQGLRLIYYSQIVNDFQKGDIAEGYSVSREKKESFPLTVTSAQKNPTAFYLCASSTGTYYEQYFGPGTRLTVT.

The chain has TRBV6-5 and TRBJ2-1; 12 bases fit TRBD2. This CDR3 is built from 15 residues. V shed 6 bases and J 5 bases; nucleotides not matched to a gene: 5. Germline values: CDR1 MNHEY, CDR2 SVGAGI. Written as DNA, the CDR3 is TGTGCCAGCAGAAACGGACTAGCGGGACACAATGAGCAGTTCTTC. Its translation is CASRNGLAGHNEQFF.

CDR3 region: CASSSKDKGATNEKLFF. The CDR3 DNA sequence: TGTGCCAGCAGTTCCAAGGACAAAGGGGCAACTAATGAAAAACTGTTTTTT. The rearrangement links TRBV27 to TRBJ1-4; D is perhaps TRBD1 (5 bases). The germline V and J ends were trimmed by 4 bases and 0 bases, with 15 bases remaining between them. CDR3 length equals 17 residues. Looked up from germline, CDR1 is MNHEY and CDR2 is SMNVEV (reference sequence).

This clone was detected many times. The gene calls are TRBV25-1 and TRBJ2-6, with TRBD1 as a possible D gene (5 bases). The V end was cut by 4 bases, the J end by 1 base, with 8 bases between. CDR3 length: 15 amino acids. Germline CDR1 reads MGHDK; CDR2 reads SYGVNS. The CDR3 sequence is CASSADSSGANVLTF. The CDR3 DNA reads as TGTGCCAGCAGTGCAGACAGTTCTGGGGCCAACGTCCTGACTTTC.